This TCR beta chain originates from a study of OX40 agonist ivuxolimab in advanced cancers. Study-wide background: Of the participants, under 50% had some prior anti-PD-1, anti-PD-L1 or anti-CTLA-4 therapy, which was allowed. Partial responses were achieved by three patients, one with hepatocellular carcinoma and two with cutaneous melanoma. Study-wide results and limits: The work left the antigen specificity of expanded peripheral T cells undetermined.

As regards this clone: Its antigen remains unidentified.

On cycle 4 day 1 and cycle 7 day 1, as well as at baseline, blood was sampled. The CDR3 is 16 amino acids. V lost 2 bases to trimming and J lost 3 bases; unmatched junction nucleotides: 4. Germline V lookup: CDR1 MNHEY, CDR2 SMNVEV (reference sequence). Assay used: immunoSEQ multiplex PCR; TCRdb lists only in-frame clones, some missing. The sample lists thousands of clones; roughly 70% were seen once. The sequenced sample was CD4+ or CD8+ T cells sorted from blood, obtained in a trial of the OX40 agonist ivuxolimab. The chain has TRBV27 and TRBJ2-5, with 12 positions matching TRBD2. This clonotype originated in an adult with an advanced solid tumor such as melanoma, head and neck, liver or kidney cancer. The CDR3 loop reads CASSLRTSGKEETQYF. CDR3 bases: TGTGCCAGCAGTTTAAGGACTAGCGGGAAGGAAGAGACCCAGTACTTC.